One and the same sample provided the 27 T cell receptor beta chains below, sequenced in a study of identical twins. TCRdb called the 5' RACE reads again in MiXCR, with one record for every CDR3 protein. Of approximately 890,000 distinct CDR3 sequences listed, around an eighth are singletons. The sample was also linked to a second study, of yellow fever vaccine responses in identical twins.

Sequenced input: PBMCs. These receptors originate from a woman aged 18-35 years in good health.

This clonotype has more than one count but fewer than ten. The chain employs TRBV4-1 and TRBJ2-1, with TRBD2 identical over 9 bases. The CDR3 is 17 residues long. Germline values: CDR1 MGHRA, CDR2 YSYEKL. Trimming took 0 bases from V and 7 from J; bases not matched to a gene: 10. Here the CDR3 DNA reads TGCGCCAGCAGCCAAGATAGGGTGAGCGGGAGGTGGAATGAGCAGTTCTTC. Protein product: CASSQDRVSGRWNEQFF.

This clonotype was picked up a small number of times. This rearrangement joins TRBV10-3 to TRBJ2-7; D ambiguous. There are 14 residues in the CDR3. Trimming took off 6 bases at V and 0 bases at J, with 12 bases between the two ends. Germline CDR1 ENHRY, CDR2 SYGVKD. In nucleotides, the CDR3 is TGTGCCATCAGCCCACGGGCAGACTCCTACGAGCAGTACTTC. Translation gives CAISPRADSYEQYF.

This clonotype was recorded a few times. It may be a read error: a sequence one base away is much more abundant. The rearrangement links TRBV4-2 to TRBJ2-3, with 7 nucleotides matching TRBD1. This CDR3 comprises 15 residues. J was trimmed by 0 bases and V by 5 bases; bases with no gene match: 5. Germline lookup yields CDR1 LGHNA and CDR2 YNFKEQ. Here the CDR3 DNA reads TGTGCCAGCAGCTCCGGGACAGTAAGCACAGATACGCAGTATTTT. Amino acid sequence: CASSSGTVSTDTQYF.

CDR3 bases: TGCGCCAGCAGCTTAGACAGGGGGCCAAACAATGAGCAGTTCTTC. Translated, it gives CASSLDRGPNNEQFF. The chain recombines TRBV5-1 with TRBJ2-1; 10 bases are shared with TRBD1. The length of the CDR3 is 15 residues. Losses at the gene ends were 2 bases for V and 5 bases for J; bases not matched to a gene: 4. Germline loops: CDR1 SGHRS, CDR2 YFSETQ.

V is TRBV12-3 or TRBV12-4 and J is TRBJ2-3, with D perhaps TRBD1 (8 bases). This CDR3 spans 18 amino acids. V dropped 6 bases and J dropped 0 bases, with 22 bases sitting between them. The CDR3 loop reads CASRDDRGGYSSTDTQYF. Written as DNA, the CDR3 is TGTGCCAGCAGGGATGACAGGGGAGGGTACTCTAGCACAGATACGCAGTATTTT.

The chain employs TRBV15 and TRBJ2-5; 11 positions agree with TRBD2. The CDR3 length is 14 residues. V trimming: 6 bases; J trimming: 4 bases; junction bases outside the gene matches: 4. Germline V gene data show CDR1 as LNHNV and CDR2 as YYDKDF (reference sequence). The CDR3 protein is CATRSLAGGETQYF. The CDR3 region has the DNA TGTGCCACCAGGTCCCTAGCGGGGGGAGAGACCCAGTACTTC.

The chain combines TRBV20-1 with TRBJ2-3; weak D call: TRBD1 (5 bases). CDR1 and CDR2 (germline): DFQATT, SNEGSKA (reference sequence). This CDR3 has 15 amino acids. The V end was cut by 0 bases, the J end by 4 bases, with 14 bases between. CDR3 bases: TGCAGTGCTAGAGACGGCCAGGGTGACGCAGATACGCAGTATTTT. Amino acid sequence: CSARDGQGDADTQYF.

This clonotype was observed a handful of times. The chain carries TRBV2 and TRBJ2-5, with TRBD1 matching 7 bases. Germline CDR1 reads SNHLY; CDR2 reads FYNNEI. The CDR3 runs 13 residues. V lost 9 bases to trimming and J lost 3 bases; unmatched junction nucleotides: 7. CDR3 bases: TGTGCCAGTCAAGGACAGGCTAAAGAGACCCAGTACTTC. Protein: CASQGQAKETQYF.

This clonotype was counted ten times or more. V usage is TRBV20-1 and J usage is TRBJ1-2; no reliable D call. Trimming left V 5 bases short and J 4 bases short, with 5 bases between. The length of the CDR3 is 10 residues. Germline CDR1 is DFQATT and CDR2 is SNEGSKA (reference sequence). CDR3 sequence: CSAPLYGYTF. DNA of the CDR3: TGCAGTGCTCCCCTCTATGGCTACACCTTC.

This chain uses TRBV5-1 with TRBJ2-1, with D possibly TRBD1 on 5 matching bases. The V end lost 0 bases, the J end lost 5 bases, and 12 bases lay between the germline ends. CDR3 size: 15 residues. Germline-derived CDR1 and CDR2 are SGHRS and YFSETQ. CDR3 sequence: CASSLASDRHNEQFF. The CDR3 DNA is TGCGCCAGCAGCTTGGCTTCCGACAGACACAATGAGCAGTTCTTC.

This clonotype was seen only a few times. This sequence joins TRBV20-1 and TRBJ2-7; D gene unclear. Germline V gene lookup returns CDR1 DFQATT and CDR2 SNEGSKA (reference sequence). Trimming left V 3 bases short and J 0 bases short, with 9 bases between. The CDR3 has 13 amino acids. CDR3 loop: CSASSPLSYEQYF. The CDR3 DNA sequence: TGCAGTGCTAGTAGTCCCCTCTCCTACGAGCAGTACTTC.

This clonotype was observed at least ten times. The J gene is TRBJ1-2, the V gene TRBV20-1; TRBD1 agrees at 7 bases. The CDR3 contains 13 residues. Trimming cost V 4 bases and J 2 bases; bases outside gene matches: 4. Germline V gives CDR1 DFQATT, CDR2 SNEGSKA (reference sequence). The CDR3 nucleotides read TGCAGTGCTATCCTGGGACAGAACTATGGCTACACCTTC. This sequence encodes CSAILGQNYGYTF.

V gene TRBV5-5 combines with J gene TRBJ2-5; the D call may be TRBD1 or TRBD2 (5 bases each). The CDR3 has 14 residues. Germline CDR1 SGHKS, CDR2 YYEKEE (reference sequence). V dropped 4 bases and J dropped 3 bases, with 13 bases sitting between them. The chain's CDR3 is CASSTWDPKETQYF. The CDR3 DNA is TGTGCCAGCAGCACCTGGGACCCCAAAGAGACCCAGTACTTC. The full variable domain, completed using reference TRBV5-5 and TRBJ2-5, is DAGVTQSPTHLIKTRGQQVTLRCSPISGHKSVSWYQQVLGQGPQFIFQYYEKEERGRGNFPDRFSARQFPNYSSELNVNALLLGDSALYLCASSTWDPKETQYFGPGTRLLVL.

The rearrangement links TRBV6-2 or TRBV6-3 to TRBJ2-3, with TRBD2 identical over 16 bases. This CDR3 region has 20 residues. The germline CDR1 and CDR2 sequences are MNHEY and SVGEGT. J lost 4 bases, V lost 4 bases, and 14 bases had no gene match. CDR3 loop: CASSSPGLAGGRIIADTQYF. CDR3 coding DNA: TGTGCCAGCAGTTCGCCGGGACTAGCGGGGGGGCGAATAATCGCAGATACGCAGTATTTT.

This clonotype occurred a few times. The V and J genes are TRBV20-1 and TRBJ2-3; D possibly matches TRBD1 or TRBD2 (5 bases each). V was shortened by 6 bases and J by 9 bases, with 13 bases between the two germline ends. Germline CDR1 reads DFQATT; CDR2 reads SNEGSKA (reference sequence). The CDR3 sequence is 11 residues long. CDR3 sequence reads: CSATTGDTQYF. CDR3 coding DNA: TGCAGTGCGACTACCGGGGACACGCAGTATTTT.

This clonotype was found a few times. The rearrangement joins TRBV2 to TRBJ2-1, with a tentative D call TRBD2 (5 bases). Trimming took 4 bases from V and 12 from J, leaving 7 bases between them. Germline CDR1 SNHLY, CDR2 FYNNEI. CDR3 length equals 10 residues. The CDR3 DNA sequence: TGTGCCAGCAGTGCGGGGTGGCAGTTCTTC. Its protein is CASSAGWQFF. Combining the CDR3 with reference TRBV2 and TRBJ2-1 gives the whole variable domain EPEVTQTPSHQVTQMGQEVILRCVPISNHLYFYWYRQILGQKVEFLVSFYNNEISEKSEIFDDQFSVERPDGSNFTLKIRSTKLEDSAMYFCASSAGWQFFGPGTRLTVL.

This clonotype appeared many times. The chain joins TRBV4-1 to TRBJ2-1; D gene ambiguous. The CDR3 extends over 16 amino acids. Germline loops: CDR1 MGHRA, CDR2 YSYEKL. V shed 1 base and J shed 4 bases, with 14 bases lying between them. CDR3 sequence: CASSQVNLVAYNEQFF. CDR3 bases: TGCGCCAGCAGCCAAGTGAACCTAGTCGCGTACAATGAGCAGTTCTTC.

This chain joins TRBV20-1 and TRBJ2-3; D uncertain. The ends were cut back, 6 bases at V and 0 bases at J, with 7 bases in the middle. This CDR3 has 12 residues. CDR1 DFQATT and CDR2 SNEGSKA come from the germline V gene (reference sequence). This chain's CDR3 is CSARYSTDTQYF. CDR3 nucleotides: TGCAGTGCACGATATAGCACAGATACGCAGTATTTT.

The V call is TRBV27, the J call TRBJ2-1; 8 bases line up with TRBD1. CDR3 length: 16 amino acids. In germline, CDR1 is MNHEY, CDR2 SMNVEV (reference sequence). After removal of 5 bases from V and 0 bases from J, the junction contained 6 bases not matched to a gene. CDR3 loop: CASSPQDRVSYNEQFF. In DNA, the CDR3 is TGTGCCAGCAGTCCCCAGGACAGGGTCTCCTACAATGAGCAGTTCTTC.

This rearrangement joins TRBV27 to TRBJ2-3, with 10 bases lining up with TRBD2. The CDR3 is 16 amino acids. CDR1 is MNHEY and CDR2 is SMNVEV in the germline V gene (reference sequence). The V and J ends lost 6 bases and 6 bases, in that order; junction bases with no gene match: 12. Here the CDR3 reads CASSQTGTSATDTQYF. In nucleotides, the CDR3 is TGTGCCAGCAGCCAGACCGGGACTAGCGCAACGGATACGCAGTATTTT.

In this sample, this clonotype turned up a few times. The chain couples TRBV5-5 to TRBJ1-2; D is ambiguous. Trimming shortened V by 0 bases and J by 6 bases, and 18 bases separated the two germline ends. CDR1 SGHKS and CDR2 YYEKEE come from the germline V gene (reference sequence). The CDR3 consists of 16 residues. CDR3 amino acids: CASSLVLRRTSDGYTF. The CDR3 DNA follows: TGTGCCAGCAGCTTGGTGCTTCGACGGACTTCGGATGGCTACACCTTC.

This clonotype came up many times. This chain uses TRBV7-9 with TRBJ1-4; no definite D call. Germline-derived CDR1 and CDR2 are SEHNR and FQNEAQ (reference sequence). This CDR3 region has 16 residues. V was trimmed by 5 bases and J by 5 bases, leaving 18 bases between them. The CDR3 coding sequence is TGTGCCAGCAGCCATACGCGAGCAGTAGGAAATGAAAAACTGTTTTTT. As protein: CASSHTRAVGNEKLFF.

The chain uses TRBV7-8 and TRBJ2-7; weak D call: TRBD2 (5 bases). Germline V gene lookup returns CDR1 SGHVS and CDR2 FQNEAQ. This CDR3 has 13 amino acids. Trimming pared 0 bases from V and 2 bases from J, leaving 5 bases between. CDR3: CASSLAEAYEQYV. In nucleotides, the CDR3 is TGTGCCAGCAGCTTAGCGGAGGCCTACGAGCAGTACGTC.

A few counts support this clonotype. This chain uses TRBV19 with TRBJ2-5; 8 bases match TRBD1. V gave up 5 bases and J gave up 1 base; unmatched junction bases: 3. This CDR3 comprises 14 residues. The V gene's germline CDR1 is LNHDA and CDR2 SQIVND (reference sequence). CDR3: CASSWDRSQETQYF. The CDR3 DNA reads as TGTGCCAGTAGTTGGGACAGGAGCCAAGAGACCCAGTACTTC. The complete variable domain, with remaining parts taken from reference TRBV19 and TRBJ2-5, reads DGGITQSPKYLFRKEGQNVTLSCEQNLNHDAMYWYRQDPGQGLRLIYYSQIVNDFQKGDIAEGYSVSREKKESFPLTVTSAQKNPTAFYLCASSWDRSQETQYFGPGTRLLVL.

The gene calls are TRBV19 and TRBJ2-3; D remains unclear. Germline-derived CDR1 and CDR2 are LNHDA and SQIVND (reference sequence). V lost 1 base and J lost 2, with 4 bases in between. The CDR3 is 13 amino acids. CDR3: CASSIGVTDTQYF. CDR3 sequence (DNA): TGTGCCAGTAGTATAGGCGTCACAGATACGCAGTATTTT.

The chain joins TRBV4-1 to TRBJ1-4; D unclear. Trimming shortened V by 1 base and J by 5 bases, and 11 bases separated the two germline ends. The germline V gene has CDR1 MGHRA and CDR2 YSYEKL. The CDR3 totals 15 residues. CDR3 loop: CASSQGYGINEKLFF. The CDR3 bases are TGCGCCAGCAGCCAAGGGTATGGAATAAATGAAAAACTGTTTTTT.

This clonotype was recorded a few times. The V gene is TRBV5-1, the J gene TRBJ2-7; 8 nucleotides align to TRBD2. The CDR3 is 14 residues long. After removal of 3 bases from V and 4 bases from J, the junction contained 6 bases not matched to a gene. CDR1 is SGHRS and CDR2 is YFSETQ in the germline V gene. CDR3 nucleotides: TGCGCCAGCAGCTGGGGTAGCGGGGATTACGAGCAGTACGTC. It encodes CASSWGSGDYEQYV.